The 21 T cell receptor beta chains below were found in one sample sequenced in a study of read filtering for tumor transcriptome and immune sequencing. From 400 to 450 ng of RNA, a library with molecular barcoded alpha/delta and beta/gamma adaptors was made. Each CDR3 protein gets one entry after TCRdb re-called the reads with MiXCR. The table has over 50,000 distinct CDR3 sequences, around a fifth seen once. The source material was a population of CD138-negative cells sorted from bone marrow. Every receptor here comes from a donor aged 40 or over with multiple myeloma.

This clonotype was counted many times. This chain connects TRBV2 to TRBJ1-5, with D unresolved. Germline lookup yields CDR1 SNHLY and CDR2 FYNNEI. Between the trimmed V and J ends, which lost 4 bases and 6 bases, there was a span of 7 bases. This CDR3 region has 12 residues. The CDR3 region is CASSVGGQPQHF. The CDR3 DNA sequence: TGTGCCAGCAGTGTGGGCGGTCAGCCCCAGCATTTT.

This clonotype has only a few counts. The rearrangement joins TRBV4-1 to TRBJ2-2, with 10 bases lining up with TRBD2. Germline V gene sequence: CDR1 MGHRA, CDR2 YSYEKL. V shed 0 bases and J 2 bases; nucleotides not matched to a gene: 6. The CDR3 sequence is 18 residues long. CDR3: CASSQDATSGVNTGELFF. The CDR3 nucleotides are TGCGCCAGCAGCCAAGATGCAACTAGCGGGGTTAACACCGGGGAGCTGTTTTTT.

This clonotype was seen ten or more times. The J gene is TRBJ2-3, the V gene TRBV29-1, with no clear D. CDR3 length: 13 residues. V lost 3 bases and J lost 1, with 8 bases in between. The germline CDR1 and CDR2 sequences are SQVTM and ANQGSEA. CDR3 region: CSVEFEGTDTQYF. In nucleotides, the CDR3 is TGCAGCGTTGAGTTTGAAGGCACAGATACGCAGTATTTT.

This clonotype was counted at least ten times. The chain uses TRBV7-9 and TRBJ2-7; D tentatively fits TRBD1 or TRBD2 (5 bases each). The CDR3 contains 13 residues. The V gene lost 1 base and the J gene lost 6 bases, with 10 bases spanning the gap. Germline CDR1 SEHNR, CDR2 FQNEAQ (reference sequence). The CDR3 protein is CASSLGAGSEQYF. The DNA of the CDR3 is TGTGCCAGCAGCTTAGGGGCAGGGAGCGAGCAGTACTTC.

This clonotype came up many times. The chain joins TRBV20-1 to TRBJ2-7, with 8 bases fitting TRBD2. The germline CDR1 and CDR2 sequences are DFQATT and SNEGSKA (reference sequence). V was pared by 4 bases and J by 3 bases, with 2 bases of the junction left unmatched. The CDR3 runs 12 residues. CDR3 coding DNA: TGCAGTGCTATAGCGGGAAGCTACGAGCAGTACTTC. Its translation: CSAIAGSYEQYF.

This clonotype appeared a single time. This clone may be a read error of a much larger clone one base away. V and J are TRBV9 and TRBJ2-7; 9 bases line up with TRBD1. Germline CDR1 SGDLS, CDR2 YYNGEE. The CDR3 contains 14 residues. Here the CDR3 DNA reads TGTGCCGGCAGCGTAGACAGGGGGAGTATCGAGCAGTACTTC. Amino acid sequence: CAGSVDRGSIEQYF.

This clonotype was counted between two and nine times. A much larger clone sits a single nucleotide away, making a read error possible. J is TRBJ2-3 and V is TRBV11-3; 8 bases map to TRBD1. Germline values: CDR1 SGHNT, CDR2 YENEEA. The CDR3 loop spans 15 amino acids. CDR3 in DNA: TGTGCCAGCAGCCAGGGCCAGGGGGCGAAAGATACGCGGTATTTT. The encoded protein is CASSQGQGAKDTRYF. Based on the CDR3 plus reference TRBV11-3 and TRBJ2-3, the full variable domain is EAGVVQSPRYKIIEKKQPVAFWCNPISGHNTLYWYLQNLGQGPELLIRYENEEAVDDSQLPKDRFSAERLKGVDSTLKIQPAELGDSAVYLCASSQGQGAKDTRYFGPGTRLTVL.

Relative to its sample, this clonotype is large. This chain joins TRBV28 and TRBJ2-1; D ambiguous. Per germline, CDR1 MDHEN and CDR2 SYDVKM. This CDR3 contains 15 residues. Trimming left V 3 bases short and J 9 bases short, with 18 bases between. The CDR3 DNA reads TGTGCCAGCAGTTTCCCCTCCGCCGCTAACTCTGAGCAGTTCTTC. Its translation is CASSFPSAANSEQFF.

The table lists this clonotype with many counts. The V gene is TRBV29-1, the J gene TRBJ2-1, with D possibly TRBD1 on 6 matching bases. With 6 bases removed from V and 2 bases from J, the gap between germline ends came to 14 bases. The CDR3 totals 14 residues. Germline values: CDR1 SQVTM, CDR2 ANQGSEA. DNA of the CDR3: TGCAGCGTCCGCAGGGGCCCCACCTACAATGAGCAGTTCTTC. It translates to CSVRRGPTYNEQFF.

Regarding this clonotype: At one of its ends the junction is not consistent with the germline gene, which may arise from a read error. V gene TRBV20-1 combines with J gene TRBJ2-3, with TRBD1 as a possible D gene (6 bases). Germline assignment: CDR1 DFQATT and CDR2 SNEGSKA (reference sequence). The CDR3 is 14 residues long. The CDR3 DNA follows: TGTAGTGCTAAACTACAGGGCACTACAGATACGCAGTATTTT. Translated, it gives CSAKLQGTTDTQYF.

Regarding this clonotype: This may stem from a read error, because a much larger clone lies one nucleotide away. V is TRBV30 and J is TRBJ1-1, with TRBD1 identical over 10 bases. V gave up 3 bases and J gave up 1 base; unmatched junction bases: 2. The CDR3 covers 14 residues. Germline assignment: CDR1 GTSNPN and CDR2 SVGIG (reference sequence). CDR3 in amino acids: CAWSWTGGNTEAFF. DNA of the CDR3: TGTGCCTGGAGCTGGACAGGGGGGAACACTGAAGCTTTCTTT.

Sample share makes this clonotype medium-sized. This chain connects TRBV7-6 to TRBJ2-1; 11 bases are a match to TRBD2. The CDR3 spans 16 residues. Trimming at V came to 0 bases and at J to 7 bases, leaving 5 bases not matched to a gene. CDR1 is SGHVS and CDR2 is FNYEAQ in the germline V gene. The CDR3 is CASSLASIAGGNEQFF. The CDR3 DNA reads as TGTGCCAGCAGCTTAGCGAGTATAGCGGGAGGGAATGAGCAGTTCTTC.

The sample holds many counts of this clonotype. The chain has TRBV7-6 and TRBJ2-7, with 8 bases lining up with TRBD2. CDR3 length: 16 amino acids. Germline V CDR1 and CDR2: SGHVS, FNYEAQ. The junction had 10 bases not matched to a gene; V was cut back by 5 bases and J by 1 base. This CDR3 is CASSLWASGSSYEQYF. For the CDR3, the DNA is TGTGCCAGCAGCCTATGGGCTAGCGGGTCTTCCTACGAGCAGTACTTC.

The gene calls are TRBV5-1 and TRBJ1-3; no firm D call. Trimming stripped 0 bases from V and 0 bases from J, with 10 bases between. The CDR3 runs to 16 residues. From germline, CDR1 is SGHRS and CDR2 YFSETQ. The CDR3, as DNA: TGCGCCAGCAGCTTGGCCGGGTCCGGCTCTGGAAACACCATATATTTT. Its protein is CASSLAGSGSGNTIYF.

A word on this clonotype: A much larger clone sits a single nucleotide away, making a read error possible. The J gene is TRBJ2-1, the V gene TRBV4-1; the D gene is possibly TRBD2 (5 bases). CDR1 is MGHRA, CDR2 YSYEKL, per germline. This CDR3 has 15 residues. Deletions cut 7 bases from V and 8 bases from J, with 21 bases between. CDR3 sequence (DNA): TGCGCCAGCATCCATATCGGGGAAGGCAGCGATGAGCAGTTCTTC. It translates to CASIHIGEGSDEQFF.

This clonotype was counted ten times or more. The J gene is TRBJ2-1, the V gene TRBV5-1; D is perhaps TRBD2 (6 bases). From germline, CDR1 is SGHRS and CDR2 YFSETQ. Trimming pared 2 bases from V and 3 bases from J, leaving 12 bases between. The CDR3 is 15 amino acids. The CDR3 loop reads CASSLSGPHYNEQFF. CDR3 bases: TGCGCCAGCAGCTTAAGCGGGCCCCACTACAATGAGCAGTTCTTC.

Note on this clonotype: Because the CDR3 is missing its conserved closing phenylalanine or tryptophan, this is likely a read error. The DNA is left out, because the CDR3 cannot be placed on it with certainty; the CDR3 is given as TCRdb lists it. The chain carries TRBV5-6 and TRBJ2-2; the D call TRBD1 from the table was never checked on the DNA. The CDR3 length is 18 residues, termini included. Looked up from germline, CDR1 is SGHDT and CDR2 is YYEEEE. The CDR3 protein is CASRRRITDRGNTGELFL.

In this sample, this clonotype turned up many times. This chain joins TRBV12-3 or TRBV12-4 and TRBJ1-5; the match to TRBD1 covers 9 bases. CDR3 size: 14 residues. With 7 bases clipped from V and 7 bases from J, the junction kept 8 bases outside the gene matches. In DNA form, the CDR3 reads TGTGCCAGCACCCTGACAGGGGGACGGCAGCCCCAGCATTTT. It specifies CASTLTGGRQPQHF.

About this clonotype: This may be a read error: a much more frequent sequence differs by one nucleotide. The chain employs TRBV6-5 and TRBJ1-1; maybe TRBD1 (5 bases). This CDR3 is built from 12 residues. Germline lookup yields CDR1 MNHEY and CDR2 SVGAGI. The DNA for the CDR3 is TGTGCCAGCAGTTACTCCGGGGCTGAAGCTCTCTTT. It encodes CASSYSGAEALF.

This clonotype has more than one count but fewer than ten. The chain has TRBV2 and TRBJ1-3, with D possibly TRBD1 on 5 matching bases. The CDR3 totals 16 residues. In germline, CDR1 is SNHLY, CDR2 FYNNEI. V lost 5 bases and J 0 bases, leaving 14 bases between the germline ends. CDR3 in DNA: TGTGCCAGCAGTCCCGGGACCGGTTTCTCTGGAAACACCATATATTTT. Translating gives CASSPGTGFSGNTIYF.

On this clonotype itself: It may be a read error: a sequence one base away is much more abundant. The chain employs TRBV7-9 and TRBJ1-5; D remains ambiguous. V gave up 5 bases and J gave up 3 bases, with 14 bases separating them. CDR1 and CDR2 (germline): SEHNR, FQNEAQ (reference sequence). The CDR3 is 15 residues long. The CDR3: CASSGAVGSNQPQHF. The CDR3 bases are TGTGCCAGCAGCGGAGCGGTTGGGTCCAATCAGCCCCAGCATTTT.